The 16 T cell receptor beta chains given below trace back to one sample, sequenced in a study of blood T cell repertoires in COVID-19. TCRdb keeps only in-frame clones here, not all; method: immunoSEQ multiplex PCR. The sample holds around 70,000 clones, 79% seen once. The sample comprised peripheral blood. These receptors were collected from a man in his fifties or sixties with active or convalescent COVID-19.

The chain couples TRBV5-1 to TRBJ2-3, with a possible D match to TRBD1 (5 bases). Germline V lookup: CDR1 SGHRS, CDR2 YFSETQ. Trimming shortened V by 0 bases and J by 4 bases, and 12 bases separated the two germline ends. The CDR3 is 15 amino acids. The CDR3 region has the DNA TGCGCCAGCAGCTTGGGTTTGCAGGGTGCAGATACGCAGTATTTT. Protein: CASSLGLQGADTQYF.

The chain combines TRBV18 with TRBJ2-6, with unresolved D. Trimming stripped 3 bases from V and 0 bases from J, with 3 bases between. CDR3 length: 14 amino acids. Germline-derived CDR1 and CDR2 are KGHSH and LQKENI. CDR3 amino acids: CASSPSSGANVLTF. In DNA form, the CDR3 reads TGTGCCAGCTCACCCTCCTCTGGGGCCAACGTCCTGACTTTC. Full variable domain (rest looked up from reference TRBV18 and TRBJ2-6): NAGVMQNPRHLVRRRGQEARLRCSPMKGHSHVYWYRQLPEEGLKFMVYLQKENIIDESGMPKERFSAEFPKEGPSILRIQQVVRGDSAAYFCASSPSSGANVLTFGAGSRLTVL.

The genes are TRBV3-1 (or the pseudogene TRBV3-2) and TRBJ2-7, with TRBD2 matching 11 bases. Trimming cost V 1 base and J 3 bases; bases outside gene matches: 8. This CDR3 has 17 residues. Per the germline V gene, CDR1 is LGHDT and CDR2 is YNNKEL (reference sequence). The CDR3 protein is CASSQGDFLAGGYEQYF. As DNA, the CDR3 is TGTGCCAGCAGCCAAGGGGATTTCCTAGCGGGGGGCTACGAGCAGTACTTC.

This sequence joins TRBV4-1 and TRBJ2-1; maybe TRBD1 (5 bases). CDR1 MGHRA and CDR2 YSYEKL come from the germline V gene. Trimming stripped 2 bases from V and 5 bases from J, with 16 bases between. This CDR3 contains 16 residues. CDR3 nucleotides: TGCGCCAGCAGCCAAATAGAGGCAGGGAACGACAATGAGCAGTTCTTC. It specifies CASSQIEAGNDNEQFF.

The rearrangement joins TRBV28 to TRBJ2-7, with D perhaps TRBD1 (9 bases). This CDR3 is built from 19 residues. The V end was cut by 7 bases, the J end by 0 bases, with 28 bases between. Per the germline V gene, CDR1 is MDHEN and CDR2 is SYDVKM. The CDR3 sequence is CASTPGGTGKEKVSYEQYF. The CDR3 nucleotides are TGTGCCAGCACCCCGGGGGGGACAGGGAAGGAGAAAGTCTCCTACGAGCAGTACTTC.

V gene TRBV6-8 combines with J gene TRBJ2-7, with a tentative D call TRBD1 (5 bases). Trimming took 5 bases from V and 0 from J, leaving 17 bases between them. This CDR3 region has 16 residues. CDR1 and CDR2 (germline): MNHGY, SAAAGT. CDR3: CASSTGDQGCSYEQYF. The CDR3 bases are TGTGCCAGCAGTACAGGAGACCAAGGGTGCTCCTACGAGCAGTACTTC.

The chain uses TRBV7-9 and TRBJ1-1; 7 bases map to TRBD1. Germline values: CDR1 SEHNR, CDR2 FQNEAQ (reference sequence). The CDR3 contains 14 residues. V dropped 4 bases and J dropped 3; count of bases not matched to a gene: 5. The CDR3 sequence: CASSSTGDDTEAFF. The CDR3 region has the DNA TGTGCCAGCAGCTCCACAGGGGATGACACTGAAGCTTTCTTT. Full variable domain (remainder filled in from reference TRBV7-9 and TRBJ1-1): DTGVSQNPRHKITKRGQNVTFRCDPISEHNRLYWYRQTLGQGPEFLTYFQNEAQLEKSRLLSDRFSAERPKGSFSTLEIQRTEQGDSAMYLCASSSTGDDTEAFFGQGTRLTVV.

In regard to this clone: At one end, the junction sequence differs from germline, possibly due to a read error. The V call is TRBV5-1, the J call TRBJ2-5; D is perhaps TRBD2 (6 bases). The germline V gene has CDR1 SGHRS and CDR2 YFSETQ. This CDR3 is 14 amino acids long. The CDR3 reads CASRRSREDRLLHF. CDR3 coding DNA: TGCGCCAGCAGACGATCCAGGGAGGATAGGTTACTGCACTTC.

The V gene is TRBV7-2, the J gene TRBJ1-5; D might be TRBD1 (5 bases). Trimming cost V 3 bases and J 3 bases, with 12 bases left between them. From germline, CDR1 is SGHTA and CDR2 FQGNSA. The CDR3 is made up of 15 amino acids. In DNA form, the CDR3 reads TGTGCCAGCAGCTTCGCTGGGGGGTACAATCAGCCCCAGCATTTT. It encodes CASSFAGGYNQPQHF.

The chain carries TRBV4-1 and TRBJ2-1, with D perhaps TRBD1 (6 bases). CDR3 length: 20 amino acids. In germline, CDR1 is MGHRA, CDR2 YSYEKL. The V gene lost 6 bases and the J gene lost 0 bases, with 27 bases spanning the gap. This CDR3 is CASRDRSGAKSRSSYNEQFF. The DNA of the CDR3 is TGCGCCAGCAGAGACAGGTCCGGAGCAAAATCTCGCAGCTCCTACAATGAGCAGTTCTTC.

This chain uses TRBV18 with TRBJ2-6; 14 nucleotides agree with TRBD2. V dropped 3 bases and J dropped 4; count of bases not matched to a gene: 8. Germline CDR1 and CDR2: KGHSH and LQKENI. The CDR3 covers 19 residues. The CDR3 DNA is TGTGCCAGCTCACCTGCCGGGACTAGCGGGGGATTGGGGGCCAACGTCCTGACTTTC. This translates into CASSPAGTSGGLGANVLTF.

The genes are TRBV2 and TRBJ2-4; 10 bases align to TRBD1. The CDR3 runs 13 residues. Trimming took 3 bases from V and 10 from J; bases not matched to a gene: 3. Germline assignment: CDR1 SNHLY and CDR2 FYNNEI. CDR3 DNA sequence: TGTGCCAGCAGTGAGGTGGGACAGGGGATTCAGTACTTC. Translation gives CASSEVGQGIQYF.

The chain carries TRBV7-9 and TRBJ1-5; D call uncertain. V lost 5 bases to trimming and J lost 0 bases, with 11 bases between them. Looked up from germline, CDR1 is SEHNR and CDR2 is FQNEAQ (reference sequence). CDR3 size: 15 residues. CDR3: CASSPLTASNQPQHF. DNA of the CDR3: TGTGCCAGCAGCCCCTTAACAGCTAGCAATCAGCCCCAGCATTTT.

The J gene is TRBJ2-1, the V gene TRBV6-1, with a tentative D call TRBD1 (5 bases). CDR1 and CDR2 (germline): MNHNS, SASEGT. CDR3 length: 16 residues. Trimming pared 1 base from V and 5 bases from J, leaving 15 bases between. The CDR3 is CASSEERGRVNNEQFF. The CDR3, as DNA: TGTGCCAGCAGTGAAGAAAGGGGCAGAGTTAACAATGAGCAGTTCTTC.

The chain is built from TRBV7-3 and TRBJ1-1; D is undetermined. The CDR3 extends over 14 amino acids. CDR1 SGHTA and CDR2 FQGTGA come from the germline V gene. Deletions cut 5 bases from V and 1 base from J, with 11 bases between. CDR3 nucleotide sequence: TGTGCCAGCAGCCCCTACGGAGAGAACACTGAAGCTTTCTTT. This codes for CASSPYGENTEAFF. Full variable domain (remainder filled in from reference TRBV7-3 and TRBJ1-1): GAGVSQTPSNKVTEKGKYVELRCDPISGHTALYWYRQSLGQGPEFLIYFQGTGAADDSGLPNDRFFAVRPEGSVSTLKIQRTERGDSAVYLCASSPYGENTEAFFGQGTRLTVV.

V gene TRBV5-1 combines with J gene TRBJ2-7, with TRBD2 as a possible D gene (5 bases). Trimming removed 7 bases at V and 5 bases at J, with 16 bases between. Per the germline V gene, CDR1 is SGHRS and CDR2 is YFSETQ. The length of the CDR3 is 13 residues. The CDR3 is CASGLGGRDEQYF. CDR3 DNA sequence: TGCGCCAGCGGACTCGGTGGTAGGGACGAGCAGTACTTC. Variable domain in full (rest from reference TRBV5-1 and TRBJ2-7): KAGVTQTPRYLIKTRGQQVTLSCSPISGHRSVSWYQQTPGQGLQFLFEYFSETQRNKGNFPGRFSGRQFSNSRSEMNVSTLELGDSALYLCASGLGGRDEQYFGPGTRLTVT.